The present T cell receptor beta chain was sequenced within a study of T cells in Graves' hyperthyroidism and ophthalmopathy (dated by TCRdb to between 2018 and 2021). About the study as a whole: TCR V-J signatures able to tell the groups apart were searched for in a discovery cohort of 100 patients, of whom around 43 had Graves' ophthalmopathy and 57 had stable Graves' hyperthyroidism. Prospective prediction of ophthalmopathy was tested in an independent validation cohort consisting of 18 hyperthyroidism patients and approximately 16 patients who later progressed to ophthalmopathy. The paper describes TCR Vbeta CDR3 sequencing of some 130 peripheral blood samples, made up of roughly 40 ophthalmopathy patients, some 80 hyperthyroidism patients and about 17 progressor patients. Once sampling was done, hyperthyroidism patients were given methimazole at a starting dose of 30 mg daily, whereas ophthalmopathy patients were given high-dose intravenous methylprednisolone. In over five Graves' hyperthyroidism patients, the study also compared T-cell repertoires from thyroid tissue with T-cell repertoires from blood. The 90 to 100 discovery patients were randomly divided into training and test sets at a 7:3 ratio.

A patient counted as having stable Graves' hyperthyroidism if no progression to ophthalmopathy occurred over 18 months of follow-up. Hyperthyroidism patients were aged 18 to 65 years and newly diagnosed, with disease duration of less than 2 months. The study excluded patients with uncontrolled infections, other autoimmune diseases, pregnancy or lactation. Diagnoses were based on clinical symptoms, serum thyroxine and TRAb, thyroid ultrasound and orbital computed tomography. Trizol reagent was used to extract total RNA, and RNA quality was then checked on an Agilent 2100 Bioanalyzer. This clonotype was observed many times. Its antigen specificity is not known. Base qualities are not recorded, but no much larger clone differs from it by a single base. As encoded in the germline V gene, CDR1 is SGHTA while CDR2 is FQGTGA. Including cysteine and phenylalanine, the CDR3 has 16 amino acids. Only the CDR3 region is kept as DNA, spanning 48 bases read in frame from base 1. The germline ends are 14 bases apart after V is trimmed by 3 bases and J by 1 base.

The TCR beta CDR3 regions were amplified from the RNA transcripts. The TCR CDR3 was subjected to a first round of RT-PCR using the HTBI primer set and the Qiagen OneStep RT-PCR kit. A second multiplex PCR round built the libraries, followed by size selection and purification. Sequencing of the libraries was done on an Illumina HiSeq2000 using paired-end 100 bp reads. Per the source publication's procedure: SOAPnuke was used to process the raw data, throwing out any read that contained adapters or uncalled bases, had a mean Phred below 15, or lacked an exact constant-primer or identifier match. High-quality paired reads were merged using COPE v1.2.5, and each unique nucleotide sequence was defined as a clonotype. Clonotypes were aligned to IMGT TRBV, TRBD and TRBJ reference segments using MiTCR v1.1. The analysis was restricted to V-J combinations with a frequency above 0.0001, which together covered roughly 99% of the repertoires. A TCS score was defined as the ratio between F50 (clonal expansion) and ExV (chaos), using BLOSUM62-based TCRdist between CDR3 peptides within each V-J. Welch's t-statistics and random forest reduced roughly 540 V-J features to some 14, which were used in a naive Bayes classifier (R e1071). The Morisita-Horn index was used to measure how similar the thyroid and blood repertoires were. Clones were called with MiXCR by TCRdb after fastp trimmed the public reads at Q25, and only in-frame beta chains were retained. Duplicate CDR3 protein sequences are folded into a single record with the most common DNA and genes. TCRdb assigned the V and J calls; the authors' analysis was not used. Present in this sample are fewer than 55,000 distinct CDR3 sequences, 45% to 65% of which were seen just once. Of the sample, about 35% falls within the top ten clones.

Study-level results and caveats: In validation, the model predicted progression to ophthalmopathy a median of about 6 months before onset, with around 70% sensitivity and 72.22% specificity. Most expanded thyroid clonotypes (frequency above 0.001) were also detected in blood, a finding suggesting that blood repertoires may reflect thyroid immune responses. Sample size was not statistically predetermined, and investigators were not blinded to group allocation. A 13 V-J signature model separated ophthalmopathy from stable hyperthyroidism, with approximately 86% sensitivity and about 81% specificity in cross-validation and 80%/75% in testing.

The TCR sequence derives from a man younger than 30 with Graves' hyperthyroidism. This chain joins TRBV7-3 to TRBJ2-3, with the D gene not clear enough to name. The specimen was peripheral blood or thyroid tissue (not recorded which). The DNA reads TGTGCCAGCAGCTTTAGACCCGACCAGCGCACAGATACGCAGTATTTT. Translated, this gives CASSFRPDQRTDTQYF.